The 17 T cell receptor beta chains listed next were all sequenced from one sample in a study of CXCR3-negative and CXCR3-positive naive CD8 T cells. UMI-labeled TRB cDNA libraries were prepared by 5' RACE. TCRdb re-called the 5' RACE reads and catalogs CDR3 proteins one per entry, DNA excluded. This sample lists around 63,000 distinct CDR3 sequences; its ten largest clones have less than 0.85%. Antigens for these TCRs are unknown. Study findings and constraints: A higher hydrophobicity marked the TRB CDR3s of CXCR3-positive naive cells versus CXCR3-negative naive cells.

Sequenced material: naive CXCR3+ CD8+ T cells from blood. Subset in this sample: CD45RO-CCR7+CD27+CD95- naive CD8+ T cells expressing CXCR3 (TNR3+). Receptor source: a human donor in good health. Some clones in this sample may be carry-over from other donors' samples.

The rearrangement uses TRBV7-9 and TRBJ1-1; TCRdb names TRBD1, which stays unverified in the absence of DNA. The CDR3 covers 11 residues. The germline V gene has CDR1 SEHNR and CDR2 FQNEAQ (reference sequence). This CDR3 is CASSRTWGAFF.

This chain connects TRBV25-1 to TRBJ2-2; the D call of TRBD1 rests on TCRdb alone, since no DNA is present to check it. Looked up from germline, CDR1 is MGHDK and CDR2 is SYGVNS. This CDR3 region has 15 residues. The CDR3 reads CASSDWDRGTGELFF.

V and J are TRBV7-9 and TRBJ2-5; TCRdb designates TRBD2, a call that cannot be tested without DNA. Germline CDR1 SEHNR, CDR2 FQNEAQ (reference sequence). This CDR3 region has 16 residues. CDR3 region: CASSVFISGGQETQYF.

This chain uses TRBV7-9 with TRBJ2-1; the D call of TRBD2 rests on TCRdb alone, since no DNA is present to check it. Germline CDR1 and CDR2: SEHNR and FQNEAQ (reference sequence). The CDR3 loop spans 13 amino acids. CDR3 amino acids: CAINSGPYNEQFF.

The CDR3 sequence is CASSQALGGAITGELFF. The chain is built from TRBV14 and TRBJ2-2; the TRBD2 assignment by TCRdb is unverifiable without DNA. The CDR3 totals 17 residues. Germline CDR1 and CDR2: SGHDN and FVKESK.

According to its frequency, this clonotype is medium-sized. J is TRBJ2-7 and V is TRBV29-1; as DNA is missing, the TRBD2 call by TCRdb cannot be tested. Germline assignment: CDR1 SQVTM and CDR2 ANQGSEA. The CDR3 spans 11 residues. CDR3 residues: CSVRAEGEQYF.

CDR3 region: CASSQDGGYEQYF. This sequence joins TRBV4-3 and TRBJ2-7; lacking DNA, the TRBD2 call made by TCRdb goes unchecked. This CDR3 is built from 13 residues. From germline, CDR1 is LGHNA and CDR2 YSLEER.

The CDR3 reads CASSFLGGGLTDTQYF. The chain recombines TRBV28 with TRBJ2-3; TCRdb calls TRBD1, which cannot be checked without DNA. The CDR3 has 16 amino acids. Germline-derived CDR1 and CDR2 are MDHEN and SYDVKM.

The chain recombines TRBV29-1 with TRBJ1-2. CDR1 and CDR2 from the germline V gene are SQVTM and ANQGSEA. The CDR3 length is 13 residues. The chain's CDR3 is CSVEDPRTPGNTF.

The chain recombines TRBV6-5 with TRBJ2-5. The CDR3 contains 15 residues. In germline, CDR1 is MNHEY, CDR2 SVGAGI. CDR3 sequence: CASSRDGLGQETQYF.

V and J are TRBV11-2 and TRBJ2-1; TCRdb names TRBD1, which stays unverified in the absence of DNA. This CDR3 has 14 residues. Germline values: CDR1 SGHAT, CDR2 FQNNGV. The CDR3 loop is CASVRVPAYNGQFF.

The rearrangement joins TRBV29-1 to TRBJ1-4. The germline CDR1 and CDR2 sequences are SQVTM and ANQGSEA. There are 12 residues in the CDR3. This CDR3 reads CSVRPANEKLFF. Looking up the rest from reference TRBV29-1 and TRBJ1-4 gives the full variable domain: SAVISQKPSRDICQRGTSLTIQCQVDSQVTMMFWYRQQPGQSLTLIATANQGSEATYESGFVIDKFPISRPNLTFSTLTVSNMSPEDSSIYLCSVRPANEKLFFGSGTQLSVL.

The chain carries TRBV11-2 and TRBJ2-7. Germline V gene sequence: CDR1 SGHAT, CDR2 FQNNGV. There are 13 residues in the CDR3. This CDR3 is CASSFGQTYEQYF. Together with reference TRBV11-2 and TRBJ2-7, the CDR3 gives the full variable domain: EAGVAQSPRYKIIEKRQSVAFWCNPISGHATLYWYQQILGQGPKLLIQFQNNGVVDDSQLPKDRFSAERLKGVDSTLKIQPAKLEDSAVYLCASSFGQTYEQYFGPGTRLTVT.

The chain uses TRBV7-2 and TRBJ2-5; the TRBD2 assignment by TCRdb is unverifiable without DNA. CDR1 SGHTA and CDR2 FQGNSA come from the germline V gene. CDR3 size: 13 residues. The CDR3 region is CASRQAGEETQYF.

The chain links TRBV20-1 to TRBJ2-2; TCRdb names TRBD1, which stays unverified in the absence of DNA. There are 15 residues in the CDR3. Germline CDR1 and CDR2: DFQATT and SNEGSKA (reference sequence). CDR3 loop: CSARDRGTNTGELFF.

The chain carries TRBV28 and TRBJ2-7; absent DNA, TCRdb's TRBD2 call cannot be checked. Germline CDR1 MDHEN, CDR2 SYDVKM. This CDR3 contains 16 residues. CDR3 sequence reads: CASSMVKSGGDYEQYF.

The rearrangement joins TRBV4-1 to TRBJ1-2; TCRdb's assignment of TRBD1 cannot be checked, as there is no DNA. This CDR3 contains 13 residues. Germline assignment: CDR1 MGHRA and CDR2 YSYEKL. The CDR3: CASSQLNTGVYTF.